Presented here are 19 T cell receptor beta chains from one specimen sequenced in a study of radiotherapy plus CTLA-4 blockade in lung cancer. Profiling relied on immunoSEQ multiplex PCR, and the TCRdb table lists in-frame clones only, not all of them. The sample shows about 60,000 clones, roughly four fifths of them seen only once. The sample here was peripheral blood, taken from a patient treated with radiotherapy plus ipilimumab. The receptors were sampled from a human donor with non-small cell lung cancer who had a partial response to radiotherapy plus ipilimumab.

The chain joins TRBV15 to TRBJ2-5, with D perhaps TRBD1 (6 bases). The germline V gene has CDR1 LNHNV and CDR2 YYDKDF (reference sequence). The CDR3 has 16 amino acids. V was cut by 2 bases and J by 9 bases, with 22 bases left in between. The CDR3 nucleotides read TGTGCCACCAGCAGACCACAGACGACAGGCAAGAGACCCCAGTACTTC. This codes for CATSRPQTTGKRPQYF.

This clone has just a few counts. The gene calls are TRBV30 and TRBJ2-7, with 8 bases identical to TRBD1. The CDR3 has 14 residues. Germline CDR1 and CDR2: GTSNPN and SVGIG (reference sequence). The V segment lost 2 bases and the J segment 0 bases; nucleotides outside the gene matches: 3. CDR3: CAWSRTGTSYEQYF. The CDR3 bases are TGTGCCTGGAGTAGGACAGGGACCTCCTACGAGCAGTACTTC.

This clone was picked up a small number of times. The chain combines TRBV2 with TRBJ2-5; TRBD1 might be the D (6 bases). Trimming removed 6 bases from V and 5 bases from J, with 13 bases in between. This CDR3 has 13 amino acids. The V gene's germline CDR1 is SNHLY and CDR2 FYNNEI. CDR3 protein: CASSDQRGETQYF. CDR3 sequence (DNA): TGTGCCAGCAGCGACCAGAGGGGGGAGACCCAGTACTTC.

The rearrangement uses TRBV10-3 and TRBJ2-3, with TRBD2 identical over 8 bases. Germline assignment: CDR1 ENHRY and CDR2 SYGVKD. CDR3 length: 16 amino acids. V was clipped by 1 base and J by 4 bases; unmatched bases: 7. DNA for the CDR3: TGTGCCATCAGTGAGTGGGACGGGAGGGTTGCAGATACGCAGTATTTT. This gives the protein CAISEWDGRVADTQYF.

The chain carries TRBV11-2 and TRBJ1-1; TRBD1 is a possible D gene (5 bases). Trimming cost V 2 bases and J 4 bases, with 8 bases left between them. Germline assignment: CDR1 SGHAT and CDR2 FQNNGV. The CDR3 runs 13 residues. CDR3 in DNA: TGTGCCAGCAGCTTACGACAGTCCACTGAAGCTTTCTTT. Translation gives CASSLRQSTEAFF.

V usage is TRBV27 and J usage is TRBJ1-1; tentative D call: TRBD1 (6 bases). In germline, CDR1 is MNHEY, CDR2 SMNVEV (reference sequence). CDR3 length: 15 amino acids. Trimming removed 6 bases at V and 0 bases at J, with 14 bases between. The CDR3 bases are TGTGCCAGCAGCCCTATAGGACAGTTGAACACTGAAGCTTTCTTT. This sequence encodes CASSPIGQLNTEAFF.

DNA of the CDR3: TGTGCCAGCAGACTTACAGGAACCCAGAACACCGGGGAGCTGTTTTTT. It translates to CASRLTGTQNTGELFF. The rearrangement links TRBV27 to TRBJ2-2, with D maybe TRBD1 (5 bases). The CDR3 runs to 16 residues. Trimming cost V 6 bases and J 1 base, with 15 bases left between them. Germline V CDR1 and CDR2: MNHEY, SMNVEV (reference sequence).

The chain uses TRBV18 and TRBJ1-1; the D is unclear. Germline values: CDR1 KGHSH, CDR2 LQKENI. The V gene lost 2 bases and the J gene lost 7 bases, with 8 bases spanning the gap. The CDR3 loop spans 12 amino acids. CDR3 nucleotides: TGTGCCAGCTCACCATCCGGGTTTGAAGCTTTCTTT. The encoded protein is CASSPSGFEAFF.

V usage is TRBV9 and J usage is TRBJ2-3; maybe TRBD2 (6 bases). The germline V and J ends were trimmed by 0 bases and 0 bases, with 8 bases remaining between them. Looked up from germline, CDR1 is SGDLS and CDR2 is YYNGEE. This CDR3 has 15 residues. CDR3 DNA sequence: TGTGCCAGCAGCGTAGCTCGGGGGAGCACAGATACGCAGTATTTT. It is translated as CASSVARGSTDTQYF.

The chain joins TRBV2 to TRBJ2-3; no firm D call. The CDR3 loop spans 14 amino acids. Germline lookup yields CDR1 SNHLY and CDR2 FYNNEI. Trimming took 10 bases from V and 2 from J, leaving 16 bases between them. Here the CDR3 DNA reads TGTGCCACACCCAGGCCTAACCACACAGATACGCAGTATTTT. Protein sequence: CATPRPNHTDTQYF.

Only one count was recorded for this clone. This chain connects TRBV28 to TRBJ2-2; 8 nucleotides line up with TRBD1. The V gene's germline CDR1 is MDHEN and CDR2 SYDVKM. With V trimmed by 5 bases and J by 5 bases, 10 bases remained unmatched. This CDR3 comprises 16 residues. The CDR3 region has the DNA TGTGCCAGCAGTCCTTCGGACAGGGAGGAAACCGGGGAGCTGTTTTTT. Translated, it gives CASSPSDREETGELFF.

The chain recombines TRBV7-2 with TRBJ1-1; tentatively, D is TRBD1 (6 bases). The CDR3 extends over 13 amino acids. With 3 bases removed from V and 3 bases from J, the gap between germline ends came to 8 bases. Germline V gene lookup returns CDR1 SGHTA and CDR2 FQGNSA. CDR3 DNA: TGTGCCAGCAGCTTCAGGGGTCACACTGAAGCTTTCTTT. Protein: CASSFRGHTEAFF.

V is TRBV14 and J is TRBJ2-7; TRBD2 might be the D (7 bases). This CDR3 has 15 amino acids. The germline V gene has CDR1 SGHDN and CDR2 FVKESK. Trimming pared 1 base from V and 2 bases from J, leaving 12 bases between. DNA of the CDR3: TGTGCCAGCAGCCAAGTGGGGGGGCGGACCTACGAGCAGTACTTC. Translation: CASSQVGGRTYEQYF.

The chain has TRBV28 and TRBJ1-1; 10 positions match TRBD1. This CDR3 has 15 amino acids. Trimming removed 6 bases from V and 7 bases from J; junction bases left unmatched: 11. CDR1 and CDR2 (germline): MDHEN, SYDVKM. The CDR3 nucleotides read TGTGCCAGCAGGCGCCCGGGACAGGGGTTAAGTGAAGCTTTCTTT. Amino acids: CASRRPGQGLSEAFF.

The chain joins TRBV2 to TRBJ2-7, with D perhaps matching TRBD2 (6 bases). The germline V and J ends were trimmed by 2 bases and 7 bases, with 21 bases remaining between them. Germline CDR1 is SNHLY and CDR2 is FYNNEI. This CDR3 has 16 residues. CDR3 in DNA: TGTGCCAGCAGTGAAAGGTCGCTGATCTTCCGGGGGGAGCAGTACTTC. Protein product: CASSERSLIFRGEQYF.

This clone was seen a single time. The genes are TRBV2 and TRBJ2-6; D is perhaps TRBD2 (6 bases). CDR3 size: 15 residues. Germline loops: CDR1 SNHLY, CDR2 FYNNEI. Trimming stripped 4 bases from V and 2 bases from J, with 9 bases between. The CDR3 loop is CASSVGGTGANVLTF. CDR3 bases: TGTGCCAGCAGTGTCGGGGGTACTGGGGCCAACGTCCTGACTTTC.

V is TRBV18 and J is TRBJ1-5; a possible D gene is TRBD1 (5 bases). Trimming took 9 bases from V and 2 from J, leaving 11 bases between them. The germline V gene encodes CDR1 KGHSH and CDR2 LQKENI. The CDR3 has 13 residues. The CDR3, as DNA: TGTGCCAGTACCAGGGATGGCAATCAGCCCCAGCATTTT. Protein sequence: CASTRDGNQPQHF.

The chain couples TRBV18 to TRBJ2-7; TRBD2 aligns across 11 bases. V was clipped by 3 bases and J by 4 bases; unmatched bases: 8. CDR1 is KGHSH, CDR2 LQKENI, per germline. This CDR3 is 16 amino acids long. CDR3 sequence reads: CASSPPGTSGIYEQYF. The CDR3 nucleotides read TGTGCCAGCTCACCTCCTGGGACTAGCGGAATATACGAGCAGTACTTC. Together with reference TRBV18 and TRBJ2-7, the CDR3 gives the full variable domain: NAGVMQNPRHLVRRRGQEARLRCSPMKGHSHVYWYRQLPEEGLKFMVYLQKENIIDESGMPKERFSAEFPKEGPSILRIQQVVRGDSAAYFCASSPPGTSGIYEQYFGPGTRLTVT.

The chain employs TRBV18 and TRBJ2-1, with 7 positions matching TRBD1. The V gene end was trimmed by 2 bases and the J gene end by 8 bases; junction bases not matched to a gene: 9. This CDR3 region has 15 residues. The germline gives CDR1 KGHSH, CDR2 LQKENI. The CDR3 reads CASSPFGTAGDEQFF. DNA of the CDR3: TGTGCCAGCTCACCATTCGGGACAGCTGGGGATGAGCAGTTCTTC. The full variable domain, completed using reference TRBV18 and TRBJ2-1, is NAGVMQNPRHLVRRRGQEARLRCSPMKGHSHVYWYRQLPEEGLKFMVYLQKENIIDESGMPKERFSAEFPKEGPSILRIQQVVRGDSAAYFCASSPFGTAGDEQFFGPGTRLTVL.